This T cell receptor (beta chain) appears in the sequencing data of a study of shared clonotypes between healthy human individuals. Across the whole study: The study used three CD4 naive, three CD4 memory, two CD8 naive and one CD8 memory plate per donor.

Trimming stripped 2 bases from V and 3 bases from J, with 14 bases between. Germline V CDR1 and CDR2: MNHNY, SVGAGI (reference sequence). This CDR3 spans 15 amino acids. Data came from immunoSEQ multiplex PCR; TCRdb stores just in-frame clones and leaves some out. The sample includes approximately 2,000,000 clones, 80% to 95% of them seen just once. This TCR derives from a man in his late teens or twenties in good health. Some clones in this sample may be carry-over from other donors' samples. The gene calls are TRBV6-6 and TRBJ2-7; D possibly corresponds to TRBD1 (7 bases). Input material: naive CD4+ T cells from PBMCs. Stated subset: CD45RA+ positively selected. The CDR3 sequence is CASSYRQGGGYEQYF. DNA of the CDR3: TGTGCCAGCAGTTACCGGCAGGGGGGTGGCTACGAGCAGTACTTC.